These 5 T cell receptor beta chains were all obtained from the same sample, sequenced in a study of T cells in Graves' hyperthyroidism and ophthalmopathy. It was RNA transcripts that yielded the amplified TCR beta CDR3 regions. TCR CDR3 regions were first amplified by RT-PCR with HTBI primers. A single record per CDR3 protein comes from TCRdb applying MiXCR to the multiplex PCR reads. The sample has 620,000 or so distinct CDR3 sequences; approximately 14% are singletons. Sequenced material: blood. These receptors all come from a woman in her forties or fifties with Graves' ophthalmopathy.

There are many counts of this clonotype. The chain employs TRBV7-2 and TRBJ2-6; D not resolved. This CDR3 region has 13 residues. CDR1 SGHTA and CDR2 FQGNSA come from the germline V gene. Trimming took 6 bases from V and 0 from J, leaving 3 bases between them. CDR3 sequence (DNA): TGTGCCAGCAGGGGCTCTGGGGCCAACGTCCTGACTTTC. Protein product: CASRGSGANVLTF.

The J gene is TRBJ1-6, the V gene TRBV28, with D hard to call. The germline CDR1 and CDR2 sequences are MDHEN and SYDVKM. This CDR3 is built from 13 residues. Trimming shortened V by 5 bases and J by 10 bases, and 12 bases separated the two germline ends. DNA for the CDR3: TGTGCCAGCAGTGAAAAGTTTCGGTCACCCCTCCACTTT. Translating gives CASSEKFRSPLHF.

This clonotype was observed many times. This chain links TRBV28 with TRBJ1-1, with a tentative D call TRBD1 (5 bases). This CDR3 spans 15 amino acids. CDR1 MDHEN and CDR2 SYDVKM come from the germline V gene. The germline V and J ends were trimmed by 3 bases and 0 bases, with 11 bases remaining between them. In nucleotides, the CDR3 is TGTGCCAGCAGTTTGGGGGGGTACTTGAACACTGAAGCTTTCTTT. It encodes CASSLGGYLNTEAFF.

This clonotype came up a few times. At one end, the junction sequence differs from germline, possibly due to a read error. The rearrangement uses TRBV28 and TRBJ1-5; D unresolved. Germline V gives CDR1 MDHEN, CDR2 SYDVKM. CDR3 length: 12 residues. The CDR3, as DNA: TGTGCCGGCAGTTTATATAGACAGCCCCAGCATTTT. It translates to CAGSLYRQPQHF.

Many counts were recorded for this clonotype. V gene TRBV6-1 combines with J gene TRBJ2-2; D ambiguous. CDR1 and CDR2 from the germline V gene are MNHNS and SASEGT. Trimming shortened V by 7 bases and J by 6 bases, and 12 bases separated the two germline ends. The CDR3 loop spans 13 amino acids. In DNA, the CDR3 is TGTGCCAGCATCTCCCCTGGGGCCGGGGAGCTGTTTTTT. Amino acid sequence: CASISPGAGELFF.